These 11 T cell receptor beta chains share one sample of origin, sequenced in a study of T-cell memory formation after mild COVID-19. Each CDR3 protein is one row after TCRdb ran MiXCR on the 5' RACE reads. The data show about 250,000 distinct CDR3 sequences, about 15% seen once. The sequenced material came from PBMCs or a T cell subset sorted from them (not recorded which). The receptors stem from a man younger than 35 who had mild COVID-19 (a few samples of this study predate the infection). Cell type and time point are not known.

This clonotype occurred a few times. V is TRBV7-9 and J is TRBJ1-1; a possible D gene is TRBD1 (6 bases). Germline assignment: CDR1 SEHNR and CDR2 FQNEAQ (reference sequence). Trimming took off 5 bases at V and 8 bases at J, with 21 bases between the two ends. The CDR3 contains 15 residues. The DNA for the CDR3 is TGTGCCAGCAGCCCCTTACGGGGGCTCAAGGGCGAAGCTTTCTTT. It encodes CASSPLRGLKGEAFF.

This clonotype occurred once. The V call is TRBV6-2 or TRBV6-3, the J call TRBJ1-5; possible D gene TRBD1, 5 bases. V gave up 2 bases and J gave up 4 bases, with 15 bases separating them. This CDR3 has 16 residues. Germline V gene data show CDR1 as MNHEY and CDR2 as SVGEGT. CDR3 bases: TGTGCCAGCAGTTACGACTTCCAGGGAAGGAATCAGCCCCAGCATTTT. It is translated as CASSYDFQGRNQPQHF.

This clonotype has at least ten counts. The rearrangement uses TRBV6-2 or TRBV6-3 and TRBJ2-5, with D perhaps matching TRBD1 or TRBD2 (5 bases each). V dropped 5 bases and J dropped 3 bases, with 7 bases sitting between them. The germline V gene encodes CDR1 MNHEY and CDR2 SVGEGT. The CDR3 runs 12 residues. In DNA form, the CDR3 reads TGTGCCAGCAGTGGGACGGAAGAGACCCAGTACTTC. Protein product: CASSGTEETQYF.

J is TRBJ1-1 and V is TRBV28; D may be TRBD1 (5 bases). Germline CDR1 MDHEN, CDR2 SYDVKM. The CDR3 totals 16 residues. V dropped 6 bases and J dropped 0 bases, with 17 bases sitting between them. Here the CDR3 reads CASRSMGGPMNTEAFF. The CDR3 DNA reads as TGTGCCAGCAGGTCAATGGGGGGACCGATGAACACTGAAGCTTTCTTT.

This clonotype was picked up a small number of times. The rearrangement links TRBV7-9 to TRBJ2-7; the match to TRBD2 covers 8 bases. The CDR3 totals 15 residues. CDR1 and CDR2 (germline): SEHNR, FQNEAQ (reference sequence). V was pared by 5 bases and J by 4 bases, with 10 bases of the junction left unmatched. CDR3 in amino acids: CASSQGLGIVYEQYF. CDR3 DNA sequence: TGTGCCAGCAGCCAGGGACTAGGGATTGTATACGAGCAGTACTTC.

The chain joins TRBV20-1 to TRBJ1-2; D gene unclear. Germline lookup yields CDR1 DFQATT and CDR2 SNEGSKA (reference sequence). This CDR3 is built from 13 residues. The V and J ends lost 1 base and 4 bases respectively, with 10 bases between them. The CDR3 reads CSARVSRGYGYTF. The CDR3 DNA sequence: TGCAGTGCTAGAGTTAGTCGCGGCTATGGCTACACCTTC.

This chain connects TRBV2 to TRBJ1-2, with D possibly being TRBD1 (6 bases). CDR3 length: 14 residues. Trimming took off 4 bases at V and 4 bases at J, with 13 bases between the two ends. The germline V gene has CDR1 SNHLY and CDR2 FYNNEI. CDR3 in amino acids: CASSVVGGAYGYTF. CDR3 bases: TGTGCCAGCAGTGTCGTGGGGGGGGCCTATGGCTACACCTTC.

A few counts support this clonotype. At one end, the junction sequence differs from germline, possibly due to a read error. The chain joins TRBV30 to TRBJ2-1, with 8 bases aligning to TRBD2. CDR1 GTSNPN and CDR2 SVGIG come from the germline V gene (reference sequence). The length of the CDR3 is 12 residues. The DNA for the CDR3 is TGTGCCTGGACCGGGGGGGCCAATGAGCAGTTATTC. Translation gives CAWTGGANEQLF.

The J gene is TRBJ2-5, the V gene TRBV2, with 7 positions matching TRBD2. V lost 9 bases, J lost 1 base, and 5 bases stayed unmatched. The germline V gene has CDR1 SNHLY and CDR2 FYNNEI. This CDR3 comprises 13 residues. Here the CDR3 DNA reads TGTGCCAGTACCGGGACTATCCAAGAGACCCAGTACTTC. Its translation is CASTGTIQETQYF.

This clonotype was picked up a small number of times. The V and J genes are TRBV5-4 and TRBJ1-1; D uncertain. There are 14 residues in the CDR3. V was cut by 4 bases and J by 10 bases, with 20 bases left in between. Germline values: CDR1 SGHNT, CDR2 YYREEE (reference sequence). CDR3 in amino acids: CASSEGGLYAVAFF. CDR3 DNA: TGTGCCAGCAGCGAAGGCGGACTGTATGCCGTAGCTTTCTTT.

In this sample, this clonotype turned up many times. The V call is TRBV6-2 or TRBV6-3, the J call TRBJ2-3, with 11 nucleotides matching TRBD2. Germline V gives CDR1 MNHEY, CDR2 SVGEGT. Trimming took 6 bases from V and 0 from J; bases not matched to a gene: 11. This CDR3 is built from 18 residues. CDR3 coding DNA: TGTGCCAGCAGCTTTACAACTAGCGGGGGCCAAAGCACAGATACGCAGTATTTT. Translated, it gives CASSFTTSGGQSTDTQYF.